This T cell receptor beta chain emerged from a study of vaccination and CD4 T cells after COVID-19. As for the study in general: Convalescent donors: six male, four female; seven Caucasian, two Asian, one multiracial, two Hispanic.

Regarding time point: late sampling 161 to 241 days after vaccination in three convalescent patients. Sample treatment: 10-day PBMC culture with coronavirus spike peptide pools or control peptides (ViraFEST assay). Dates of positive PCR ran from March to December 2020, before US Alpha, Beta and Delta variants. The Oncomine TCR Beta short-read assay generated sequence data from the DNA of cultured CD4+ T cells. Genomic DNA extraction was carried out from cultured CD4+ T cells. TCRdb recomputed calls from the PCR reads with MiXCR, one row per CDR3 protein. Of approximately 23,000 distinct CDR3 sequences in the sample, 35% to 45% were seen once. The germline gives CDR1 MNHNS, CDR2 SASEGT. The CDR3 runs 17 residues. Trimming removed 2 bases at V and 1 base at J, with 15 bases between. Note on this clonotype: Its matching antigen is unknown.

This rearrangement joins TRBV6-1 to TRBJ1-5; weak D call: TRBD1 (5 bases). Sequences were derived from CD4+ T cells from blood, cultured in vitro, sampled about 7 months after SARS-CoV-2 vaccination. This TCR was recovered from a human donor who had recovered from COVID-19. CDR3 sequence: CASSELGSWGSNQPQHF. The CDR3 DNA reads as TGTGCCAGCAGTGAACTTGGGTCCTGGGGCAGCAATCAGCCCCAGCATTTT.